The 11 T cell receptor beta chains reported below all come from one sample, sequenced in a study of T cells in Graves' hyperthyroidism and ophthalmopathy. What was amplified from RNA transcripts were TCR beta CDR3 regions. First-round RT-PCR of the TCR CDR3 relied on the HTBI primer set. TCRdb processed the multiplex PCR reads anew with MiXCR; each CDR3 protein has one entry. The sample includes fewer than 450,000 distinct CDR3 sequences, roughly an eighth of them seen just once. The sequencing sample was made of blood. These receptors came from a man aged 45-65 years with Graves' ophthalmopathy.

Of note for this clonotype: Just one base apart from a much larger clone, this may be a read error. The chain couples TRBV2 to TRBJ2-2; D remains unclear. V dropped 5 bases and J dropped 7 bases, with 14 bases sitting between them. The CDR3 has 14 residues. Germline assignment: CDR1 SNHLY and CDR2 FYNNEI. In nucleotides, the CDR3 is TGTGCCAGCAGTACATATACCATGAGCGGGGAGCTGTTTTTT. This sequence encodes CASSTYTMSGELFF.

The J gene is TRBJ2-7, the V gene TRBV9; D is ambiguous. Trimming cost V 1 base and J 2 bases, with 10 bases left between them. The length of the CDR3 is 14 residues. The germline V gene encodes CDR1 SGDLS and CDR2 YYNGEE. The CDR3 spells CASSVSHTAYEQYF. The CDR3 DNA reads TGTGCCAGCAGCGTATCCCATACAGCCTACGAGCAGTACTTC.

This clonotype was seen ten or more times. CDR3 amino acids: CASSQGAQQETQYF. CDR3 sequence (DNA): TGTGCCAGCAGCCAAGGGGCCCAGCAAGAGACCCAGTACTTC. The chain recombines TRBV3-1 with TRBJ2-5; no clear D. CDR1 and CDR2 (germline): LGHDT, YNNKEL (reference sequence). The length of the CDR3 is 14 residues. The ends were cut back, 1 base at V and 2 bases at J, with 8 bases in the middle.

This clonotype was counted a few times. V is TRBV15 and J is TRBJ2-3, with a possible D match to TRBD1 (5 bases). The ends were cut back, 1 base at V and 7 bases at J, with 18 bases in the middle. Germline-derived CDR1 and CDR2 are LNHNV and YYDKDF (reference sequence). This CDR3 is built from 16 residues. The chain's CDR3 is CATSRVGQGSPNTQYF. CDR3 coding DNA: TGTGCCACCAGCAGAGTGGGGCAGGGAAGCCCTAATACGCAGTATTTT.

V is TRBV3-1 and J is TRBJ1-2; D is ambiguous. V was clipped by 4 bases and J by 8 bases, with 17 bases between them. The CDR3 covers 14 residues. Looked up from germline, CDR1 is LGHDT and CDR2 is YNNKEL (reference sequence). The CDR3 region is CASSLVDRVSGYTF. The DNA for the CDR3 is TGTGCCAGCAGCCTAGTCGATAGAGTGAGCGGCTACACCTTC.

This clonotype was counted many times. Written as DNA, the CDR3 is TGTGCCATCAGTGAGTCGGAGGCGGGAACTTCCTACAATGAGCAGTTCTTC. Translating gives CAISESEAGTSYNEQFF. This sequence joins TRBV10-3 and TRBJ2-1; D is perhaps TRBD2 (6 bases). Trimming stripped 0 bases from V and 1 base from J, with 13 bases between. Germline V CDR1 and CDR2: ENHRY, SYGVKD. This CDR3 is 17 amino acids long.

This clonotype was detected ten times or more. The rearrangement uses TRBV4-2 and TRBJ1-1; D is undetermined. The germline V gene has CDR1 LGHNA and CDR2 YNFKEQ. V shed 0 bases and J shed 5 bases, with 7 bases lying between them. The CDR3 length is 13 residues. The CDR3 DNA sequence: TGTGCCAGCAGCCAAGATGTTAGGACTGAAGCTTTCTTT. Protein sequence: CASSQDVRTEAFF.

Notes on this clonotype: A much larger clone sits a single nucleotide away, making a read error possible. The V gene is TRBV20-1, the J gene TRBJ2-1; 9 bases are shared with TRBD2. This CDR3 region has 15 residues. Germline V gene lookup returns CDR1 DFQATT and CDR2 SNEGSKA (reference sequence). Written as DNA, the CDR3 is TGCAATGCTACCAGGCATAGCGGGAGTTTATATGAGCAGTTCTTC. It codes for CNATRHSGSLYEQFF.

Ten or more counts support this clonotype. The chain carries TRBV6-1 and TRBJ2-5; the D gene is possibly TRBD2 (5 bases). Deletions cut 5 bases from V and 1 base from J, with 8 bases between. The CDR3 consists of 13 residues. CDR1 and CDR2 from the germline V gene are MNHNS and SASEGT. CDR3 sequence reads: CASSRLAQETQYF. CDR3 nucleotide sequence: TGTGCCAGCAGTCGGCTAGCCCAAGAGACCCAGTACTTC.

Ten or more counts support this clonotype. This chain joins TRBV11-2 and TRBJ2-4; TRBD2 matches at 11 bases. CDR3 length equals 18 residues. J was trimmed by 4 bases and V by 5 bases; bases with no gene match: 13. The germline CDR1 and CDR2 sequences are SGHAT and FQNNGV. The CDR3 DNA sequence: TGTGCCAGCAGCCGCTCCTTAGCGGGAGGGCCGGGGAAAAACATTCAGTACTTC. Residues: CASSRSLAGGPGKNIQYF.

This clonotype has a handful of counts. V gene TRBV11-3 combines with J gene TRBJ2-2, with TRBD2 as a possible D gene (5 bases). This CDR3 has 14 residues. The V end lost 1 base, the J end lost 3 bases, and 6 bases lay between the germline ends. Germline V gives CDR1 SGHNT, CDR2 YENEEA. In DNA form, the CDR3 reads TGTGCCAGCAGCTTAGGCGGGTACACCGGGGAGCTGTTTTTT. It encodes CASSLGGYTGELFF.